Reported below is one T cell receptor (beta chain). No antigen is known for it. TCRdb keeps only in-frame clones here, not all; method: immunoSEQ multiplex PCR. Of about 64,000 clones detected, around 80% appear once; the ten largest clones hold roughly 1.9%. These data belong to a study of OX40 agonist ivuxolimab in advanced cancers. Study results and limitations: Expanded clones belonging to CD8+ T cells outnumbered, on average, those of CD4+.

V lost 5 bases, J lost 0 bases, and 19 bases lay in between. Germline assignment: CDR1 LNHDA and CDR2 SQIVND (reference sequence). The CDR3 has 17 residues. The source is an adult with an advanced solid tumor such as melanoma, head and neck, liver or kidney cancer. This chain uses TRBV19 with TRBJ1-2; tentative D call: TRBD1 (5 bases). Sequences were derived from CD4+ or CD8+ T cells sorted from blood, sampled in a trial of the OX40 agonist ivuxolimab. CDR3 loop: CASSHQAGLGSNYGYTF. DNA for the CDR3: TGTGCCAGTAGTCATCAGGCAGGGCTGGGGTCTAACTATGGCTACACCTTC.